This TCR beta chain was found in a study of shared clonotypes between healthy human individuals. At the level of the study: For every donor, three CD4 naive, three CD4 memory, two CD8 naive and one CD8 memory plates were used.

All donors were healthy HIV-negative adults lacking recent acute infections or vaccinations. Donors comprised only Caucasian adults living in Nashville, Tennessee. V dropped 5 bases and J dropped 6 bases, with 12 bases sitting between them. The CDR3 runs 13 residues. Germline lookup yields CDR1 SGHDN and CDR2 FVKESK. Assay execution took place at the deep level. Some clones are missing from TCRdb's copy, which holds only in-frame ones; the method was immunoSEQ multiplex PCR. Among around 1,000,000 clones listed, around 77% were seen once. This chain connects TRBV14 to TRBJ2-3; D gene uncertain. Sequencing was carried out using memory CD4+ T cells from PBMCs. Subset in this sample: CD45RA-negative fraction. The sequence was collected from a man aged 18 to 29 in good health. Some clones in this sample may be carry-over from other donors' samples. CDR3 DNA sequence: TGTGCCAGCAGCGTACGACCCCTCGATACGCAGTATTTT. Amino acid sequence: CASSVRPLDTQYF.